The entry that follows covers one T cell receptor beta chain sequence. This clone's antigen is unknown. Base qualities are not recorded, but no much larger clone differs from it by a single base. The cohort consisted of approximately 670 healthy bone marrow donors. All cohort members were sampled while nominally healthy, although unrecorded immune exposures were likely present. The donor tested CMV seronegative, placing the donor among the approximately 360 seronegative members of the cohort. A peripheral blood sample was provided by each donor, and peripheral blood mononuclear cells were used for TCR beta sequencing. The Qiagen DNeasy Blood Extraction Kit was used to extract genomic DNA from the blood cell samples. Libraries were made using the immunoSEQ multiplex PCR assay. A mixture of 60 forward primers for TCR Vbeta segments and 13 reverse primers for TCR Jbeta segments was used in the multiplex PCR. A multiplex PCR assay on genomic DNA amplified the CDR3 region of rearranged TCR beta genes. On the Illumina HiSeq System, the amplified TCR beta libraries were sequenced as 87-base-pair reads. The source study handled its data this way. A later analysis tallied around 87 million unique TCR beta chains across the 666 repertoires, and 10 million to 11 million of those chains were shared by two or more donors. Raw reads were error-corrected and collapsed into unique sequences with a nearest-neighbor algorithm that merged closely related sequences to remove PCR and sequencing errors. V, D and J gene segments were assigned by aligning CDR3 sequences to IMGT reference sequences. Each retained sequence needed at least a six-nucleotide match to both a V gene segment and a J gene segment. Rearrangements were called productive when the CDR3 lacked stop codons and stayed in frame with V and J; all others were non-productive. Following IMGT convention, CDR3 was defined as the stretch from the second conserved V-encoded cysteine to the conserved J-encoded phenylalanine. The earlier analysis of some 600 of the donors excluded sequences that lacked an unambiguous match to a single V gene segment. In an earlier analysis of some 590 of the donors, V segments were called functional above 56.7% productive rearrangements and were called segregating when the between-donor standard deviation exceeded 5%. A statistical classification framework was built to diagnose cytomegalovirus status from the catalog of TCR beta chain sequences. A later analysis assigned V and J genes by comparing TCR nucleotide sequences with IMGT/GENE-DB human TR gene sequences. In a later analysis, CDR3 sequences and most-parsimonious VDJ recombination scenarios were assigned using the TCRdist pipeline. In a later analysis, every TCR beta chain was defined by the combination of its CDR3 amino acid sequence and its V-gene family, and reads without a unique V-gene family were dropped. To address suspected cross-contamination and a sequencing artifact, a later analysis removed 550 to 750 highly shared, low-generation-probability nucleotide sequences. A later analysis calculated a clonal expansion index for each public chain from normalized within-repertoire ranks of inferred template counts. Generation probabilities in a later analysis came from a VDJ recombination model fitted to out-of-frame rearrangements, and those results were checked against IGoR. A later analysis scored TCR-TCR, TCR-HLA and TCR-CMV co-occurrence with hypergeometric tests, applying a repertoire-size bias correction to TCR pairs. To estimate false discovery rates, a later analysis permuted the HLA or CMV assignments 20 times. In a later analysis, co-occurring TCRs were grouped using DBSCAN, and TCRdist sequence similarity was added for clustering within HLA-allele-positive subsets. For co-occurrence clustering, repertoires with fewer than 30,000 or more than 120,000 public chains were excluded, along with a handful of repertoires with anomalous nucleotide sharing. The immuneACCESS repertoire file appears here via TCRdb, limited to in-frame rearrangements. These files lack a portion of the clones; in checked studies, under half of the deficit traces to unresolved V genes, and the cause of the others is not known. D and trimming were read from the DNA, whereas the V and J calls and clone size are those reported in that table. The sample profile shows roughly 130,000 clones; around 59% of them were found once. The ten most abundant clones make up roughly 1.9% of the sample.

The sample originates from a study of cytomegalovirus exposure and HLA in healthy donors (dated by TCRdb to about 2017). In the study overall: An earlier analysis of several hundred of the donors reported approximately 290 Gb of sequence data and some 100 million unique TCR beta sequences from roughly 200 million T cells. About 280 gigabases of sequencing data and approximately 85 million unique TCR sequences were included in an early release covering about 620 HLA-typed donors. Of the approximately 400 genotyped donors, 81% fell in the genetic ancestry cluster associated with self-reported Caucasian donors. The study aimed to test whether signatures of past pathogen exposure could be identified by cataloging public T cell receptors. Using immunosequencing, the study profiled T cell repertoires from some 670 subjects and related those repertoires to cytomegalovirus serostatus. Besides the first cohort of roughly 640 subjects, a separate validation cohort made up of 90 to 150 different subjects was used. High-throughput TCR immunosequencing, statistical association of individual TCRs with disease status, and machine learning were combined to predict cytomegalovirus infection status. A later analysis re-analyzed previously published TCR beta repertoires from 600 to 850 donors and added high-resolution HLA genotyping to study TCR occurrence patterns. Rather than using new phenotypic data, the later analysis identified candidate immune exposures from TCR beta sequences and from how often those sequences occurred across donors. An earlier analysis of a few hundred of the donors applied high-throughput TCR beta sequencing to assess whether each TCR beta V gene segment acted as functional or pseudogenic. Donor age, sex, ethnicity and CMV serostatus were compiled together with the repertoire data. In a later genetic analysis, genome-wide SNP genotypes for about 55% of the roughly 700 donors were used, and that subset was treated as a discovery cohort. All discovery cohort repertoires had been generated on a single sequencing platform. HLA typing included class I and class II loci at four-digit resolution. The number of donors typed differed by locus, with about 629-630 for A, B, C, DRB1 and DQB1, 522 for DQA1, about 610 for DPA1, and some 470 for DPB1. Because of strong linkage in the cohort, four to six DR-DQ haplotypes were treated as single units for association and clustering. Among around 400 genotyped donors of the cohort, an average of roughly 230,000 unique TCR beta nucleotide sequences was sequenced per donor, of which roughly 18% were non-productive. Study-wide findings and limitations: The study listed 164 TCR beta chains as associated with cytomegalovirus. Presence/absence analyses assumed roughly uniform sequencing depth across donors, an assumption that may not hold. A later analysis associated 17,000 or so TCR beta sequences with specific HLA alleles at a false discovery rate of 0.05. V-gene and J-gene trimming of TCR beta chains was associated with a missense DCLRE1C variant in a later genetic analysis, and the association was replicated in an independent cohort. Most CMV-associated TCR beta chains appeared to be HLA-restricted in a later analysis, and the HLA associations seemed to be driven largely by CMV exposure. In a later analysis, the rate of TCR association differed among HLA loci, with DRB1 alleles having the most associated TCRs and HLA-C alleles having the fewest. In vitro tests confirmed that a few of the cytomegalovirus-associated TCR beta chains recognize cytomegalovirus antigens. When HLA alleles, especially DR and DQ, strongly co-occurred, attributing TCR associations to individual alleles was difficult. Most TCR sequences were seen in very few donors, while some public TCRs were found in many individuals. In a later analysis, several top co-occurrence clusters were reported to appear linked to parvovirus B19, influenza, CMV and Epstein-Barr virus. A further reported finding was that TCR beta sequences accurately predicted the HLA-A and HLA-B alleles for most subjects in the first cohort. This cohort had only TCR beta chains sequenced, and the lack of alpha or paired-chain data limited which features could be detected. The authors suggested that the approach could potentially be extended to other disease states and immunological phenotypes. In both the original and validation cohorts, the classifier was reported to diagnose cytomegalovirus status with high specificity and sensitivity. Linkage disequilibrium might explain the correlated functional status among segregating V segments, but an unknown experimental factor could not be excluded. For the cohort, immune exposure information was limited to CMV serostatus. A cluster of highly shared sequence variants was judged likely to be a technical artifact of the sequencing pipeline. Because the 87-base-pair reads could not distinguish some IMGT-functional V segments, including TRBV6-2 and TRBV6-3, those segments were excluded. Compared with equally common non-associated chains, HLA-associated TCR beta chains in a later analysis were more clonally expanded and had lower generation probabilities. Compared with the roughly 670-donor mean, donors in an Asian-associated ancestry cluster had fewer N-insertions in productive TCRs, according to a later genetic analysis. Because HLA typing was missing for some donors at each locus, association tests included only the typed subset. Because counts were too low, roughly 16 rarely observed V segments, including chromosome 9 orphons, were left out of the earlier analysis of 500 to 650 of the donors. An earlier analysis of approximately 540 of the donors showed that most TCR beta V segments appeared in productive rearrangements either about 87% or about 30% of the time, which broadly matched IMGT annotations.

V loses 6 bases at its end and J loses 2 bases; junction bases beyond the gene matches: 8. CDR1 and CDR2 were assigned from the germline V gene (reference sequence) as MNHEY and SMNVEV. From its cysteine to its phenylalanine, the CDR3 spans 15 amino acids. The entry retains the CDR3 DNA only, 45 bases that are in frame from base 1. The rearranged chain carries TRBV27 and TRBJ2-7; the central 9 bases match TRBD1. The receptor comes from a male donor in good health and CMV-seronegative. The sample consisted of PBMCs. The CDR3 reads as follows: CASSLRTGVTYEQYF. The DNA sequence reads TGTGCCAGCAGCCTCCGGACAGGGGTTACCTACGAGCAGTACTTC.